The present entry profiles one T cell receptor (beta chain) with its context. As yet, its antigen is unknown. Trimming cost V 3 bases and J 2 bases; bases outside gene matches: 4. This CDR3 has 16 residues. Per germline, CDR1 MNHNY and CDR2 SVGAGI (reference sequence). This specimen comes from a study of T cell responses to AZD1222 COVID-19 vaccine. Background on the study: Combined were second doses at about 4 or about 12 weeks.

Overall study findings and caveats: Unmutated regions of variants are reportedly targeted by nearly half of spike-specific TCRs.

The assay was immunoSEQ multiplex PCR, and TCRdb's table has in-frame clones only and misses some. Of about 260,000 clones listed, approximately 95% were seen once; the top ten hold roughly 0.51%. V usage is TRBV6-6 and J usage is TRBJ1-3, with 10 bases matching TRBD1. Material: peripheral blood, obtained on day 0 of AZD1222 vaccination. The TCR comes from an adult in good health. CDR3 sequence reads: CASSYFDRGPGNTIYF. The CDR3 nucleotides read TGTGCCAGCAGTTATTTCGACAGGGGGCCTGGAAACACCATATATTTT.